These 31 T cell receptor beta chains originate from one sample sequenced in a study of OX40 agonist ivuxolimab in advanced cancers. Using immunoSEQ multiplex PCR, the repertoire was profiled, and TCRdb retains in-frame clones only, with some absent. Of 55,000 to 60,000 clones detected, around four fifths appear once; the ten largest clones hold 2.5% to 3%. The material sequenced was CD4+ or CD8+ T cells sorted from blood, taken in a trial of the OX40 agonist ivuxolimab. Source of these receptors: an adult with an advanced solid tumor such as melanoma, head and neck, liver or kidney cancer.

This sequence joins TRBV18 and TRBJ1-5; maybe TRBD1 (5 bases). CDR3 length equals 14 residues. Germline V gene data show CDR1 as KGHSH and CDR2 as LQKENI. V was clipped by 2 bases and J by 7 bases, with 12 bases between them. The CDR3 bases are TGTGCCAGCTCACCAGACAGTGAGGGGCAGCCCCAGCATTTT. Residues: CASSPDSEGQPQHF.

The J gene is TRBJ1-1, the V gene TRBV9; possible D gene TRBD1, 5 bases. CDR1 is SGDLS, CDR2 YYNGEE, per germline. Deletions cut 0 bases from V and 5 bases from J, with 20 bases between. The CDR3 is 17 residues long. As DNA, the CDR3 is TGTGCCAGCAGCGTAGAACCCTCCCGCCGGGGGGTGACTGAAGCTTTCTTT. It specifies CASSVEPSRRGVTEAFF.

The chain employs TRBV5-1 and TRBJ1-2; 10 bases line up with TRBD1. The CDR3 is 14 residues long. Trimming removed 7 bases from V and 8 bases from J; junction bases left unmatched: 11. Germline V gene data show CDR1 as SGHRS and CDR2 as YFSETQ. The CDR3: CASRPGQGVEGYTF. CDR3 DNA: TGCGCCAGCCGGCCAGGACAGGGGGTGGAAGGCTACACCTTC.

V is TRBV7-9 and J is TRBJ1-2, with D maybe TRBD1 (6 bases). This CDR3 contains 16 residues. Germline CDR1 reads SEHNR; CDR2 reads FQNEAQ (reference sequence). Trimming cost V 3 bases and J 2 bases, with 16 bases left between them. CDR3 sequence reads: CASSFRGPHENYGYTF. The CDR3 bases are TGTGCCAGCAGCTTCAGGGGACCACACGAAAACTATGGCTACACCTTC. The variable domain in full, completed from reference TRBV7-9 and TRBJ1-2, reads DTGVSQNPRHKITKRGQNVTFRCDPISEHNRLYWYRQTLGQGPEFLTYFQNEAQLEKSRLLSDRFSAERPKGSFSTLEIQRTEQGDSAMYLCASSFRGPHENYGYTFGSGTRLTVV.

As DNA, the CDR3 is TGTGCCAGCAGCGTAAAGCCCACCGAGAAAGAGACCCAGTACTTC. It encodes CASSVKPTEKETQYF. V is TRBV9 and J is TRBJ2-5; no reliable D call. The germline CDR1 and CDR2 sequences are SGDLS and YYNGEE. V lost 1 base, J lost 3 bases, and 13 bases lay in between. This CDR3 has 15 amino acids.

The gene calls are TRBV7-9 and TRBJ1-3; D might be TRBD1 (5 bases). CDR1 and CDR2 (germline): SEHNR, FQNEAQ (reference sequence). V was cut by 6 bases and J by 1 base, with 13 bases left in between. This CDR3 is built from 15 residues. The CDR3: CASRPGTDSGNTIYF. The CDR3 DNA is TGTGCCAGCAGGCCCGGGACGGATTCTGGAAACACCATATATTTT.

The gene calls are TRBV18 and TRBJ1-1; 9 bases fit TRBD1. Losses at the gene ends were 6 bases for V and 4 bases for J; bases not matched to a gene: 6. The CDR3 runs to 14 residues. Germline assignment: CDR1 KGHSH and CDR2 LQKENI. The CDR3 sequence is CASSPKQGATEAFF. In DNA, the CDR3 is TGTGCCAGCTCTCCAAAACAGGGGGCCACTGAAGCTTTCTTT.

J is TRBJ1-1 and V is TRBV18; a weak D match, TRBD1 (6 bases). V lost 3 bases, J lost 0 bases, and 8 bases lay in between. The CDR3 extends over 14 amino acids. The germline V gene has CDR1 KGHSH and CDR2 LQKENI. The DNA of the CDR3 is TGTGCCAGCTCACCGGACAGCTTGAACACTGAAGCTTTCTTT. Translation: CASSPDSLNTEAFF.

This chain joins TRBV5-1 and TRBJ2-1; 8 bases align to TRBD2. The germline V gene encodes CDR1 SGHRS and CDR2 YFSETQ. Unmatched junction bases numbered 14, after V lost 3 bases and J lost 3 bases. The CDR3 contains 18 residues. CDR3 sequence reads: CASSWRGFSGKFYNEQFF. The CDR3 nucleotides are TGCGCCAGCAGCTGGCGTGGGTTTAGCGGGAAATTCTACAATGAGCAGTTCTTC.

The chain recombines TRBV7-2 with TRBJ2-1, with a possible D match to TRBD1 (7 bases). Trimming took 5 bases from V and 10 from J, leaving 21 bases between them. CDR3 size: 15 residues. CDR1 is SGHTA and CDR2 is FQGNSA in the germline V gene. This CDR3 is CASSPRGVGNGEQFF. In DNA form, the CDR3 reads TGTGCCAGCAGCCCCAGGGGGGTTGGAAACGGGGAGCAGTTCTTC.

This sequence joins TRBV7-3 and TRBJ1-1; D perhaps matches TRBD1 (5 bases). Germline-derived CDR1 and CDR2 are SGHTA and FQGTGA. V shed 5 bases and J shed 4 bases, with 17 bases lying between them. The CDR3 covers 15 residues. This CDR3 is CASSAQQAVGTEAFF. CDR3 DNA sequence: TGTGCCAGCAGCGCACAACAGGCGGTAGGCACTGAAGCTTTCTTT.

This chain links TRBV29-1 with TRBJ1-4; no firm D call. Germline CDR1 SQVTM, CDR2 ANQGSEA. The CDR3 has 13 residues. The V end lost 7 bases, the J end lost 1 base, and 10 bases lay between the germline ends. CDR3 bases: TGCAGCGCCACAGCCCTAACTAATGAAAAACTGTTTTTT. The encoded protein is CSATALTNEKLFF.

The chain carries TRBV5-1 and TRBJ2-5, with TRBD1 matching over 7 bases. V trimming: 4 bases; J trimming: 3 bases; junction bases outside the gene matches: 3. Germline V gene lookup returns CDR1 SGHRS and CDR2 YFSETQ. CDR3 size: 13 residues. The DNA for the CDR3 is TGCGCCAGCAGCGTGACAGGGAAAGAGACCCAGTACTTC. Translating gives CASSVTGKETQYF.

The chain carries TRBV29-1 and TRBJ1-2, with TRBD1 matching 7 bases. Per the germline V gene, CDR1 is SQVTM and CDR2 is ANQGSEA. V shed 7 bases, J shed 4 bases, and the junction held 6 bases outside the gene matches. There are 12 residues in the CDR3. The CDR3 DNA reads as TGCAGCGGCCTCGACAGGGCCTATGGCTACACCTTC. Its translation: CSGLDRAYGYTF.

The V call is TRBV2, the J call TRBJ1-5; 10 nucleotides align to TRBD1. This CDR3 is built from 14 residues. V was clipped by 4 bases and J by 5 bases; unmatched bases: 2. Germline CDR1 and CDR2: SNHLY and FYNNEI. The CDR3 loop reads CASSGTGGDQPQHF. The CDR3 coding sequence is TGTGCCAGCAGTGGGACAGGGGGAGATCAGCCCCAGCATTTT.

The chain couples TRBV14 to TRBJ1-2; D gene uncertain. CDR3 length equals 13 residues. From germline, CDR1 is SGHDN and CDR2 FVKESK. Trimming pared 1 base from V and 4 bases from J, leaving 7 bases between. In nucleotides, the CDR3 is TGTGCCAGCAGCCAAGGGGGTGGCTATGGCTACACCTTC. It specifies CASSQGGGYGYTF.

The rearrangement joins TRBV18 to TRBJ1-1, with TRBD1 matching over 8 bases. Germline trimming cut 3 bases from V and 3 bases from J; bases unmatched to any gene: 0. The CDR3 totals 13 residues. The germline V gene encodes CDR1 KGHSH and CDR2 LQKENI. For the CDR3, the DNA is TGTGCCAGCTCACCGGACAGGGACACTGAAGCTTTCTTT. Translation gives CASSPDRDTEAFF. The full variable domain, rest sourced from reference TRBV18 and TRBJ1-1, is NAGVMQNPRHLVRRRGQEARLRCSPMKGHSHVYWYRQLPEEGLKFMVYLQKENIIDESGMPKERFSAEFPKEGPSILRIQQVVRGDSAAYFCASSPDRDTEAFFGQGTRLTVV.

This clone was recorded only once. This sequence joins TRBV6-5 and TRBJ2-7, with TRBD1 matching 9 bases. Trimming cost V 6 bases and J 3 bases; bases outside gene matches: 9. CDR3 length equals 15 residues. Germline V gene lookup returns CDR1 MNHEY and CDR2 SVGAGI. The CDR3 nucleotides read TGTGCCAGCAGCCCCCGGACAGGGGACCGCTACGAGCAGTACTTC. Its translation is CASSPRTGDRYEQYF.

This chain connects TRBV4-3 to TRBJ2-6, with no clear D. The germline gives CDR1 LGHNA, CDR2 YSLEER. The CDR3 loop spans 15 amino acids. V lost 0 bases to trimming and J lost 0 bases, with 3 bases between them. The CDR3 spells CASSQDLSGANVLTF. CDR3 DNA: TGCGCCAGCAGCCAAGATCTCTCTGGGGCCAACGTCCTGACTTTC.

This clone was seen more than once but under ten times. Written as DNA, the CDR3 is TGCGCCAGCAGCTCTGGACAGCAGGAAAACACCATATATTTT. It yields the protein CASSSGQQENTIYF. The V gene is TRBV5-1, the J gene TRBJ1-3; tentative D call: TRBD1 (6 bases). This CDR3 comprises 14 residues. Germline V gives CDR1 SGHRS, CDR2 YFSETQ. With 3 bases removed from V and 6 bases from J, the gap between germline ends came to 13 bases. The variable domain in full, with the rest retrieved from reference TRBV5-1 and TRBJ1-3, is KAGVTQTPRYLIKTRGQQVTLSCSPISGHRSVSWYQQTPGQGLQFLFEYFSETQRNKGNFPGRFSGRQFSNSRSEMNVSTLELGDSALYLCASSSGQQENTIYFGEGSWLTVV.

The CDR3 is CASSWSGTGNSPLHF. As DNA, the CDR3 is TGTGCCAGCAGCTGGTCCGGGACAGGGAATTCACCCCTCCACTTT. This rearrangement joins TRBV5-5 to TRBJ1-6, with 9 bases fitting TRBD1. The germline V gene encodes CDR1 SGHKS and CDR2 YYEKEE (reference sequence). V lost 3 bases, J lost 7 bases, and 5 bases stayed unmatched. The CDR3 has 15 residues.

V usage is TRBV5-1 and J usage is TRBJ2-7, with TRBD2 matching 10 bases. Germline CDR1 and CDR2: SGHRS and YFSETQ. V was clipped by 0 bases and J by 2 bases; unmatched bases: 5. The CDR3 consists of 16 residues. The CDR3, as DNA: TGCGCCAGCAGCTTGGCCGGAGCGGGAGGGACCTACGAGCAGTACTTC. Protein product: CASSLAGAGGTYEQYF.

The chain uses TRBV6-1 and TRBJ2-7; 14 positions agree with TRBD2. There are 18 residues in the CDR3. The germline V gene has CDR1 MNHNS and CDR2 SASEGT. Unmatched junction bases numbered 13, after V lost 2 bases and J lost 7 bases. CDR3 sequence reads: CASSERGLAGVSKLEQYF. In DNA form, the CDR3 reads TGTGCCAGCAGTGAAAGGGGACTAGCGGGGGTTTCGAAGTTAGAGCAGTACTTC.

The chain carries TRBV7-9 and TRBJ2-7; D gene uncertain. Per the germline V gene, CDR1 is SEHNR and CDR2 is FQNEAQ (reference sequence). V was pared by 5 bases and J by 6 bases, with 17 bases between. The CDR3 covers 14 residues. CDR3 DNA sequence: TGTGCCAGCAGCATTAGCCCTCGGGCAGGCGAGCAGTACTTC. Encoded protein: CASSISPRAGEQYF.

The V gene is TRBV6-1, the J gene TRBJ2-5; no definite D call. Between the trimmed V and J ends, which lost 9 bases and 1 base, there was a span of 12 bases. The germline V gene encodes CDR1 MNHNS and CDR2 SASEGT. The CDR3 is 13 residues long. The CDR3 DNA follows: TGTGCCAGTGGGCGCTTGGGCCAAGAGACCCAGTACTTC. Protein product: CASGRLGQETQYF.

The gene calls are TRBV6-5 and TRBJ1-1, with 8 bases identical to TRBD1. The CDR3 spans 14 residues. V lost 6 bases and J lost 2; bases outside the gene matches: 5. Germline CDR1 and CDR2: MNHEY and SVGAGI. This chain's CDR3 is CASSPTGGNTEAFF. CDR3 in DNA: TGTGCCAGCAGCCCTACAGGGGGTAACACTGAAGCTTTCTTT.

V usage is TRBV4-3 and J usage is TRBJ2-7; possible D gene TRBD1, 6 bases. This CDR3 has 15 amino acids. Per germline, CDR1 LGHNA and CDR2 YSLEER. Trimming pared 0 bases from V and 3 bases from J, leaving 12 bases between. The CDR3 is CASSQEGARGYEQYF. Written as DNA, the CDR3 is TGCGCCAGCAGCCAAGAAGGGGCCAGGGGCTACGAGCAGTACTTC.

V and J are TRBV27 and TRBJ1-1; a weak D match, TRBD1 (5 bases). CDR1 and CDR2 from the germline V gene are MNHEY and SMNVEV (reference sequence). Trimming took off 3 bases at V and 3 bases at J, with 11 bases between the two ends. This CDR3 has 14 residues. The CDR3 protein is CASSLQGLYTEAFF. The CDR3 DNA follows: TGTGCCAGCAGTTTGCAGGGTTTGTACACTGAAGCTTTCTTT.

J is TRBJ1-6 and V is TRBV9; D unresolved. This CDR3 is 15 amino acids long. V dropped 3 bases and J dropped 7 bases, with 14 bases sitting between them. The germline gives CDR1 SGDLS, CDR2 YYNGEE. The CDR3 nucleotides read TGTGCCAGCAGCGCCGACACCTCGTTAAATTCACCCCTCCACTTT. Amino acid sequence: CASSADTSLNSPLHF.

The rearrangement uses TRBV18 and TRBJ2-1; D might be TRBD2 (5 bases). In germline, CDR1 is KGHSH, CDR2 LQKENI. V shed 3 bases and J shed 8 bases, with 8 bases lying between them. This CDR3 comprises 12 residues. CDR3 in DNA: TGTGCCAGCTCACCCCGGCGGGATGAGCAGTTCTTC. Its translation is CASSPRRDEQFF.

The chain recombines TRBV10-3 with TRBJ1-4; TRBD1 is a possible D gene (5 bases). The germline gives CDR1 ENHRY, CDR2 SYGVKD. The germline V and J ends were trimmed by 0 bases and 3 bases, with 8 bases remaining between them. The CDR3 is made up of 15 amino acids. CDR3 bases: TGTGCCATCAGTGAGTCGAGGGGTCCTAATGAAAAACTGTTTTTT. It is translated as CAISESRGPNEKLFF.